What follows describes a single T cell receptor beta chain. This record belongs to a study of blood T cells in healthy people across ages. Next came a second PCR, run for roughly 6 to 11 cycles, which used a sample-barcoded 5' primer along with a J-beta primer mix. The template-switch adaptor, which had 12 random nucleotides, put a tag on each cDNA molecule. TCRdb itself ran the 5' RACE reads through MiXCR, one entry per CDR3 protein. The sample lists fewer than 600,000 distinct CDR3 sequences; about 27% were seen once. V was trimmed by 10 bases and J by 2 bases, leaving 18 bases between them. This CDR3 contains 14 residues. Germline CDR1 is SGHDN and CDR2 is FVKESK. These same records also appear under a second study, on T cells of mothers and their children. According to that study: Sample barcodes and 2-4 random nucleotides were added by the M1S primer of the second PCR.

The clonotype comes from a boy aged 2 to 9 in good health. The sequenced sample consisted of blood. The chain has TRBV14 and TRBJ2-7, with D perhaps assigned TRBD1 or TRBD2 (6 bases each). CDR3 DNA sequence: TGTGCCATCGAAAAGGGGGGCTTCACCTACGAGCAGTACTTC. Translated: CAIEKGGFTYEQYF.